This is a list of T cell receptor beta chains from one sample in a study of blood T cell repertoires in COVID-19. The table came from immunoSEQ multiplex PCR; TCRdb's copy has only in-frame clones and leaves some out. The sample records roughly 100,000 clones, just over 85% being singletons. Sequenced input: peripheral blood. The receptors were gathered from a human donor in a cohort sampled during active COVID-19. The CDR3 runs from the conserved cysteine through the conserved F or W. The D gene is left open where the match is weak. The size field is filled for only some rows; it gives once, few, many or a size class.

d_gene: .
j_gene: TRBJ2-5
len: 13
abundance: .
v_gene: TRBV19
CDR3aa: CASSIGAGVPQYF
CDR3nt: TGTGCCAGTAGTATAGGGGCAGGGGTTCCCCAGTACTTC

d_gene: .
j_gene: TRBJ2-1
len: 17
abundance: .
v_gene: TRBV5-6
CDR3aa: CASSGDSGRGYYNEQFF
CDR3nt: TGTGCCAGCAGCGGGGACAGCGGGAGAGGGTACTACAATGAGCAGTTCTTC

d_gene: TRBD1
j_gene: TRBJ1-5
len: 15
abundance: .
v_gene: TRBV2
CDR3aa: CASSDLAGGSQPQHF
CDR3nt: TGTGCCAGCAGTGATTTGGCAGGGGGTAGCCAGCCCCAGCATTTT

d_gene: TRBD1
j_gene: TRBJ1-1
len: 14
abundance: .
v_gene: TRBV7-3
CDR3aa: CASSSQGANTEAFF
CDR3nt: TGTGCCAGCAGCTCCCAGGGGGCTAACACTGAAGCTTTCTTT

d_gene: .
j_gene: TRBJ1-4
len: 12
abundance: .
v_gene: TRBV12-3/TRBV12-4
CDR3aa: CASTLGGEKLFF
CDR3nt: TGTGCCAGCACCTTGGGAGGGGAAAAACTGTTTTTT

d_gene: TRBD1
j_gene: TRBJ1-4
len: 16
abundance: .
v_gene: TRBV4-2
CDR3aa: CASSQERGRTNEKLFF
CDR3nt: TGTGCCAGCAGCCAAGAGAGGGGGCGAACTAATGAAAAACTGTTTTTT

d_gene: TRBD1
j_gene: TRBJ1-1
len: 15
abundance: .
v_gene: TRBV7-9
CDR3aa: CASSSTGDGYTEAFF
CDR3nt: TGTGCCAGCAGTTCAACAGGGGATGGGTACACTGAAGCTTTCTTT

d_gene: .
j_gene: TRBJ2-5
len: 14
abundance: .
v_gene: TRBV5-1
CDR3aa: CASRPTPNLETQYF
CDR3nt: TGCGCCAGCAGACCTACTCCAAATTTAGAGACCCAGTACTTC

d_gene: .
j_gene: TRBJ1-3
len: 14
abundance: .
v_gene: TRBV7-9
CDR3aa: CASSPKRVGNTIYF
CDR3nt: TGTGCCAGCAGCCCAAAGAGGGTGGGAAACACCATATATTTT

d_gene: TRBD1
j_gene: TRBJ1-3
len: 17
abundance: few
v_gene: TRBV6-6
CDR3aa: CASSPRTGGSSGNTIYF
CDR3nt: TGTGCCAGCAGTCCCCGGACAGGGGGGAGCTCTGGAAACACCATATATTTT

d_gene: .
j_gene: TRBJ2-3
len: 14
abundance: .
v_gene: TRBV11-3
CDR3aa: CASSRGLYTDTQYF
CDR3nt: TGTGCCAGCAGCCGAGGACTATACACAGATACGCAGTATTTT

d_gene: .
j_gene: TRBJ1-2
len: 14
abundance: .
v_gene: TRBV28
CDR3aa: CASSLNSLNYGYTF
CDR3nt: TGTGCCAGCAGTTTAAACAGTCTAAACTATGGCTACACCTTC

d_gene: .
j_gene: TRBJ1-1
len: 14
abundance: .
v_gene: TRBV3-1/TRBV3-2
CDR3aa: CASSYTGPRAEAFF
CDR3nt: TGTGCCAGCAGCTATACAGGGCCTCGAGCTGAAGCTTTCTTT

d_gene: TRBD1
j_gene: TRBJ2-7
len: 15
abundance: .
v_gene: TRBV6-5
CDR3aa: CASSPHKTGYYEQYF
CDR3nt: TGTGCCAGCAGTCCTCATAAGACAGGGTACTACGAGCAGTACTTC

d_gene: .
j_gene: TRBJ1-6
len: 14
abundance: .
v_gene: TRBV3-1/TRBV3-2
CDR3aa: CASSQSRGREPLHF
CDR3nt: TGTGCCAGCAGCCAATCAAGAGGGCGCGAACCCCTCCACTTT

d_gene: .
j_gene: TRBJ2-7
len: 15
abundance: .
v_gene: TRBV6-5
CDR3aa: CASSRDRILTYEQYF
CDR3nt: TGTGCCAGCAGCCGCGACAGGATTCTTACCTACGAGCAGTACTTC

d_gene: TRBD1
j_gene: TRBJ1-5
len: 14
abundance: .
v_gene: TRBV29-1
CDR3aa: CSVLGQGAGQPQHF
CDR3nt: TGCAGCGTTTTGGGACAGGGGGCGGGTCAGCCCCAGCATTTT

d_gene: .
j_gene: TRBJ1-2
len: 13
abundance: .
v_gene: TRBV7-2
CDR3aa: CASSPAGGAGYTF
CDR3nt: TGTGCCAGCAGCCCAGCCGGGGGGGCTGGCTACACCTTC

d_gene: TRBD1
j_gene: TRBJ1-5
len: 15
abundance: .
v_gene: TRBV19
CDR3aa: CASSGTGMSNQPQHF
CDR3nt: TGTGCCAGTAGCGGGACAGGGATGAGCAATCAGCCCCAGCATTTT

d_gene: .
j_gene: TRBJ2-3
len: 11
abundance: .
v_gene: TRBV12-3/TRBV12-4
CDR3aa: CATLGPDTQYF
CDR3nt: TGTGCCACCCTGGGCCCAGATACGCAGTATTTT

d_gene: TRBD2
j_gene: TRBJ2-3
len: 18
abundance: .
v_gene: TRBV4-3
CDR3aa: CASSQDPRIRTSPDTQYF
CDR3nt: TGCGCCAGCAGCCAAGATCCAAGGATCCGGACTAGCCCAGATACGCAGTATTTT

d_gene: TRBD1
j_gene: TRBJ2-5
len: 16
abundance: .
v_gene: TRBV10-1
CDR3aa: CASSRGGTGNVETQYF
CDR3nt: TGCGCCAGCAGTCGTGGCGGGACAGGGAACGTAGAGACCCAGTACTTC

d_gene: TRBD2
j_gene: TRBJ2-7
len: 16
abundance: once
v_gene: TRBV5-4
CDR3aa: CASSGGLAGVLNEQYF
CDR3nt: TGTGCCAGCAGCGGGGGGCTAGCGGGAGTTCTAAACGAGCAGTACTTC

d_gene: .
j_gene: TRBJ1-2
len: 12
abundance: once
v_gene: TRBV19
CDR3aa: CASSRGGYGYTF
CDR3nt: TGTGCCAGTTCCAGGGGTGGCTATGGCTACACCTTC

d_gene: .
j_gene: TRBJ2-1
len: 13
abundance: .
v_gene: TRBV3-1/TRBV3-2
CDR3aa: CASSQDTGSEQFF
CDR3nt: TGTGCCAGCAGCCAAGATACAGGCAGCGAGCAGTTCTTC

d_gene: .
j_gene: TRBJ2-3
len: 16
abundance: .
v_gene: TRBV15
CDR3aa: CATSRDGVRATDTQYF
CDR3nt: TGTGCCACCAGCAGAGATGGAGTCAGGGCGACAGATACGCAGTATTTT

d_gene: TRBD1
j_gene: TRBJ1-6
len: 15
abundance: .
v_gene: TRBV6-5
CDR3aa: CASSYSDRGGSPLHF
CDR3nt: TGTGCCAGCAGTTACTCCGACAGGGGAGGTTCACCCCTCCACTTT

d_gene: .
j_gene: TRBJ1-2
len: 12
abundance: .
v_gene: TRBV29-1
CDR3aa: CSVELGSYGYTF
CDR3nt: TGCAGCGTTGAATTGGGGAGCTATGGCTACACCTTC

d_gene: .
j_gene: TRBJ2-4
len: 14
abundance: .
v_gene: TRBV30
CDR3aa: CAWNRAVAKNIQYF
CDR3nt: TGTGCCTGGAACAGAGCTGTAGCCAAAAACATTCAGTACTTC

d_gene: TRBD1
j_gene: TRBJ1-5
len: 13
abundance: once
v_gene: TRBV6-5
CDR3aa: CASSRQGNQPQHF
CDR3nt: TGTGCCAGCAGTAGACAGGGTAATCAGCCCCAGCATTTT

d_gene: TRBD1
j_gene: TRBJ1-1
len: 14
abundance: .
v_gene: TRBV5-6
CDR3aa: CASSSDRGGTEAFF
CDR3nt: TGTGCCAGCAGTTCTGACAGGGGAGGAACTGAAGCTTTCTTT

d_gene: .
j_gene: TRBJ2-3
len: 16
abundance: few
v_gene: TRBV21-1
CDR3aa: CASSEPSGPSTDTQYF
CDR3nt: TGTGCCAGCAGCGAACCTAGCGGGCCTAGCACAGATACGCAGTATTTT

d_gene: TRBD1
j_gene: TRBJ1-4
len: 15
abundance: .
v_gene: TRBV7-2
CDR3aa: CASSQPGTGYEKLFF
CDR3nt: TGTGCCAGCAGCCAACCGGGGACAGGGTATGAAAAACTGTTTTTT

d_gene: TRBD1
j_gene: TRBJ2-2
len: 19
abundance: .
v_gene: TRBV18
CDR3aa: CASSPPGTGEYSDTGELFF
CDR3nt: TGTGCCAGCTCACCACCCGGGACAGGGGAATATTCCGACACCGGGGAGCTGTTTTTT

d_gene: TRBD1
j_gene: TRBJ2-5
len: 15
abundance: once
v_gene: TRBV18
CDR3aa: CASSHGTGGRETQYF
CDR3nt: TGTGCCAGCTCACACGGGACAGGGGGCCGGGAGACCCAGTACTTC

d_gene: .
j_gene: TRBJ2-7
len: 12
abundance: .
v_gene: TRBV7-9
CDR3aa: CASSPLSYEQYF
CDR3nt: TGTGCCAGCAGCCCACTCTCCTACGAGCAGTACTTC

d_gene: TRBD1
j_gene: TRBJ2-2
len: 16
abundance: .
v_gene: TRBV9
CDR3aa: CASSFSRDRDTGELFF
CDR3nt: TGTGCCAGCAGCTTCTCCCGGGACAGGGACACCGGGGAGCTGTTTTTT

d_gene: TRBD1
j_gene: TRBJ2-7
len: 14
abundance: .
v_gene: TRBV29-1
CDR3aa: CSVGGGTGSYEQYF
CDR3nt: TGCAGCGTTGGAGGGGGGACAGGCTCCTACGAGCAGTACTTC